This T cell receptor beta chain was retrieved from a study of T cells after posttransplantation cyclophosphamide. Whole-study results and caveats: After PTCy, TRB diversity resembled that of CNI/methotrexate controls. Tissue-infiltrating T cells from skin or gut overlapped little with blood T cells. Donor-recipient repertoire similarity was low at 1-2 months, rising over year one.

With regard to this clone: Its target is not known.

A marrow graft followed busulfan-fludarabine conditioning, with cyclophosphamide on days +3 and +4. Assay used: immunoSEQ multiplex PCR; TCRdb lists only in-frame clones, some missing. The table lists 2,500 to 3,000 clones, around 72% of them singletons. The CDR3 has 13 residues. V gave up 8 bases and J gave up 6 bases; unmatched junction bases: 9. Specimen: PBMCs, collected after allogeneic stem cell transplant with posttransplant cyclophosphamide. The rearrangement joins TRBV23-1 to TRBJ2-7, with TRBD2 matching over 8 bases. TRBV23-1 is an ORF for which the function is uncertain. The clonotype was recovered from a female patient aged 50-59 years who received an allogeneic stem cell transplant from a related donor, was CMV-positive, and had no GVHD. Certain T cells may be donor cells from the graft. The CDR3 spells CASWPQRELEQYF. In nucleotides, the CDR3 is TGCGCCAGCTGGCCGCAGCGGGAGCTCGAGCAGTACTTC.